Shown below are 31 T cell receptor beta chains from a single sample sequenced in a study of siplizumab effects on memory and regulatory T cells. Sequenced by immunoSEQ multiplex PCR; TCRdb stores in-frame clones only, minus some. The table has under 100,000 clones, approximately 86% seen once. Sequencing was performed on Tregs sorted from blood. The receptor set was obtained from a human donor in good health.

The chain combines TRBV6-5 with TRBJ1-3; D gene ambiguous. Trimming pared 2 bases from V and 0 bases from J, leaving 8 bases between. Germline CDR1 is MNHEY and CDR2 is SVGAGI. This CDR3 comprises 15 residues. The CDR3 bases are TGTGCCAGCAGTTACGGCGGGTTCTCTGGAAACACCATATATTTT. Protein sequence: CASSYGGFSGNTIYF.

The chain employs TRBV7-6 and TRBJ1-6, with 11 bases identical to TRBD1. Unmatched junction bases numbered 4, after V lost 4 bases and J lost 5 bases. Per the germline V gene, CDR1 is SGHVS and CDR2 is FNYEAQ. The CDR3 totals 16 residues. The CDR3 nucleotides read TGTGCCAGCAGCTCCCGGGACAGGGGGAATAATTCACCCCTCCACTTT. This gives the protein CASSSRDRGNNSPLHF.

This clone was seen only once. In DNA, the CDR3 is TGTGCCAGCAGTGATGAGTCTGGCAGACCGAACACCGGGGAGCTGTTTTTT. Its protein is CASSDESGRPNTGELFF. The rearrangement links TRBV2 to TRBJ2-2; D not certain. CDR3 size: 17 residues. Trimming removed 3 bases from V and 0 bases from J, with 14 bases in between. Per germline, CDR1 SNHLY and CDR2 FYNNEI.

The chain joins TRBV19 to TRBJ2-2, with D tentatively TRBD2 (6 bases). The CDR3 extends over 15 amino acids. Trimming cost V 7 bases and J 2 bases, with 14 bases left between them. Germline V gene data show CDR1 as LNHDA and CDR2 as SQIVND (reference sequence). The CDR3 nucleotides read TGTGCCAGTACCCCATTGGGACTTAACACCGGGGAGCTGTTTTTT. This sequence encodes CASTPLGLNTGELFF.

This chain connects TRBV6-5 to TRBJ1-3; D not resolved. The CDR3 is made up of 14 amino acids. V was clipped by 4 bases and J by 0 bases, with 7 bases between them. CDR1 is MNHEY and CDR2 is SVGAGI in the germline V gene. The CDR3 DNA is TGTGCCAGCAGTTTGTTCCCCTCTGGAAACACCATATATTTT. Its translation: CASSLFPSGNTIYF.

The rearrangement links TRBV19 to TRBJ2-5; possible D gene TRBD1, 6 bases. Germline V gene sequence: CDR1 LNHDA, CDR2 SQIVND (reference sequence). V dropped 3 bases and J dropped 5 bases, with 10 bases sitting between them. This CDR3 is built from 13 residues. CDR3 protein: CASSIRDIETQYF. In DNA form, the CDR3 reads TGTGCCAGTAGTATTAGGGACATCGAGACCCAGTACTTC.

The sample holds a few counts of this clone. The chain is built from TRBV5-1 and TRBJ1-5; D is unresolved. V dropped 3 bases and J dropped 9 bases, with 10 bases sitting between them. The germline CDR1 and CDR2 sequences are SGHRS and YFSETQ. This CDR3 is 12 amino acids long. The CDR3 region has the DNA TGCGCCAGCAGCTCCGGCAAGGGGCCCCAGCATTTT. Residues: CASSSGKGPQHF.

This chain links TRBV7-9 with TRBJ1-3; D remains unclear. This CDR3 is built from 15 residues. Trimming shortened V by 7 bases and J by 3 bases, and 16 bases separated the two germline ends. CDR1 is SEHNR, CDR2 FQNEAQ, per germline (reference sequence). Here the CDR3 reads CASTLGLLDGNTIYF. CDR3 coding DNA: TGTGCCAGCACCCTAGGGCTTCTAGATGGAAACACCATATATTTT.

The chain couples TRBV6-1 to TRBJ2-7; D is perhaps TRBD1 (5 bases). The CDR3 sequence is 15 residues long. Looked up from germline, CDR1 is MNHNS and CDR2 is SASEGT. V shed 7 bases and J shed 3 bases, with 19 bases lying between them. CDR3 region: CASKKGASSLYEQYF. The CDR3 DNA follows: TGTGCCAGCAAGAAAGGGGCCAGCAGTCTCTACGAGCAGTACTTC.

The chain joins TRBV19 to TRBJ2-1; D is possibly TRBD2 (6 bases). This CDR3 is 16 amino acids long. Germline V CDR1 and CDR2: LNHDA, SQIVND (reference sequence). V lost 5 bases and J lost 0, with 14 bases in between. This CDR3 is CASSLGGGSSYNEQFF. As DNA, the CDR3 is TGTGCCAGTAGTCTAGGCGGAGGGTCCTCCTACAATGAGCAGTTCTTC.

V is TRBV11-2 and J is TRBJ1-5; D unresolved. The V gene's germline CDR1 is SGHAT and CDR2 FQNNGV. The CDR3 length is 16 residues. The ends were cut back, 1 base at V and 0 bases at J, with 10 bases in the middle. The CDR3 DNA sequence: TGTGCCAGCAGCTTAGTGTCCATGCTTAGCAATCAGCCCCAGCATTTT. It yields the protein CASSLVSMLSNQPQHF.

This sequence joins TRBV10-1 and TRBJ1-3; maybe TRBD1 (5 bases). CDR1 is WNHNN, CDR2 SYGVQD, per germline (reference sequence). Trimming removed 3 bases at V and 0 bases at J, with 18 bases between. The CDR3 length is 18 residues. The CDR3 nucleotides are TGCGCCAGCAGTGAAAACAGGCTGGGCCCTTTCTCTGGAAACACCATATATTTT. Translation gives CASSENRLGPFSGNTIYF.

The chain has TRBV5-5 and TRBJ1-6, with 9 positions matching TRBD1. From germline, CDR1 is SGHKS and CDR2 YYEKEE (reference sequence). The CDR3 is 15 amino acids. Germline trimming cut 3 bases from V and 6 bases from J; bases unmatched to any gene: 4. CDR3 nucleotide sequence: TGTGCCAGCAGCTCAAGGGACAGGGTTAATTCACCCCTCCACTTT. Protein: CASSSRDRVNSPLHF.

The rearrangement uses TRBV18 and TRBJ2-2, with TRBD1 identical over 9 bases. The CDR3 loop spans 16 amino acids. Germline values: CDR1 KGHSH, CDR2 LQKENI. Trimming took 3 bases from V and 4 from J; bases not matched to a gene: 6. CDR3: CASSPTGTGLTGELFF. The CDR3 DNA reads as TGTGCCAGCTCACCGACCGGGACAGGGCTCACCGGGGAGCTGTTTTTT.

J is TRBJ2-5 and V is TRBV4-2, with D perhaps TRBD2 (5 bases). Per germline, CDR1 LGHNA and CDR2 YNFKEQ. The CDR3 sequence is 15 residues long. With 5 bases removed from V and 3 bases from J, the gap between germline ends came to 16 bases. The DNA for the CDR3 is TGTGCCAGCAGCTTGGAGCGGACTGGCAAAGAGACCCAGTACTTC. Its protein product is CASSLERTGKETQYF.

This chain connects TRBV30 to TRBJ2-1; D gene unclear. The germline V gene has CDR1 GTSNPN and CDR2 SVGIG (reference sequence). V was pared by 3 bases and J by 3 bases, with 6 bases between. The CDR3 runs to 12 residues. The CDR3 sequence: CAWSALYNEQFF. In DNA form, the CDR3 reads TGTGCCTGGAGCGCTCTCTACAATGAGCAGTTCTTC.

This chain connects TRBV29-1 to TRBJ1-2; perhaps TRBD1 as D (6 bases). This CDR3 is 11 amino acids long. Germline-derived CDR1 and CDR2 are SQVTM and ANQGSEA. The V end was cut by 7 bases, the J end by 4 bases, with 10 bases between. The CDR3 reads CSAGQSYGYTF. The CDR3 nucleotides read TGCAGCGCCGGACAGTCCTATGGCTACACCTTC. The full variable domain, rest sourced from reference TRBV29-1 and TRBJ1-2, is SAVISQKPSRDICQRGTSLTIQCQVDSQVTMMFWYRQQPGQSLTLIATANQGSEATYESGFVIDKFPISRPNLTFSTLTVSNMSPEDSSIYLCSAGQSYGYTFGSGTRLTVV.

The gene calls are TRBV5-1 and TRBJ1-1, with a tentative D call TRBD1 (5 bases). V dropped 3 bases and J dropped 2 bases, with 17 bases sitting between them. This CDR3 comprises 16 residues. CDR1 SGHRS and CDR2 YFSETQ come from the germline V gene. CDR3 amino acids: CASSYLRGEGNTEAFF. Here the CDR3 DNA reads TGCGCCAGCAGCTATCTGAGGGGCGAGGGAAACACTGAAGCTTTCTTT. The entire variable domain, with the rest obtained from reference TRBV5-1 and TRBJ1-1, is as follows: KAGVTQTPRYLIKTRGQQVTLSCSPISGHRSVSWYQQTPGQGLQFLFEYFSETQRNKGNFPGRFSGRQFSNSRSEMNVSTLELGDSALYLCASSYLRGEGNTEAFFGQGTRLTVV.

V usage is TRBV7-9 and J usage is TRBJ1-4, with D perhaps matching TRBD1 (6 bases). The CDR3 is made up of 15 amino acids. V shed 2 bases and J shed 6 bases, with 13 bases lying between them. CDR1 SEHNR and CDR2 FQNEAQ come from the germline V gene (reference sequence). The CDR3 coding sequence is TGTGCCAGCAGCTTAACCCGGGGGCTAGATGAAAAACTGTTTTTT. The encoded protein is CASSLTRGLDEKLFF.

This clone is a singleton in its sample. This sequence joins TRBV11-2 and TRBJ1-2, with a tentative D call TRBD1 (5 bases). Trimming removed 5 bases at V and 10 bases at J, with 20 bases between. The CDR3 spans 14 residues. Germline values: CDR1 SGHAT, CDR2 FQNNGV. The DNA of the CDR3 is TGTGCCAGCAGCCAGAACGCCGGGGGGGGTGCCTACACCTTC. Protein sequence: CASSQNAGGGAYTF.

Only a few counts were recorded for this clone. The chain employs TRBV5-1 and TRBJ1-1, with TRBD1 as a possible D gene (5 bases). Per the germline V gene, CDR1 is SGHRS and CDR2 is YFSETQ. The CDR3 contains 14 residues. V dropped 2 bases and J dropped 4 bases, with 12 bases sitting between them. The CDR3 reads CASSLIEGSTEAFF. CDR3 DNA sequence: TGCGCCAGCAGCTTAATTGAGGGGAGCACTGAAGCTTTCTTT.

By share, this clone counts as medium-sized. CDR3 DNA: TGTGCCAGCAGTGAAGAGGGAGGGTGGAATGGCTACACCTTC. Its protein is CASSEEGGWNGYTF. The J gene is TRBJ1-2, the V gene TRBV6-1; D gene uncertain. Germline V gives CDR1 MNHNS, CDR2 SASEGT. The CDR3 is 14 amino acids. Trimming left V 1 base short and J 6 bases short, with 12 bases between.

This clone was recorded once. The rearrangement joins TRBV5-4 to TRBJ2-5; possibly TRBD1 or TRBD2 for D (6 bases each). V dropped 1 base and J dropped 4 bases, with 11 bases sitting between them. The CDR3 sequence is 14 residues long. Germline CDR1 SGHNT, CDR2 YYREEE (reference sequence). The CDR3 DNA sequence: TGTGCCAGCAGCTTGCGGGGGCCGGGAGAGACCCAGTACTTC. Residues: CASSLRGPGETQYF.

This chain links TRBV5-4 with TRBJ2-1; TRBD2 might be the D (7 bases). CDR3 length: 12 amino acids. V was pared by 5 bases and J by 15 bases, with 18 bases between. The germline gives CDR1 SGHNT, CDR2 YYREEE (reference sequence). CDR3 sequence (DNA): TGTGCCAGCAGTGCTTGGGGGGGGCGCCCGTTCTTC. Protein: CASSAWGGRPFF.

The chain employs TRBV9 and TRBJ2-2, with a weak D call TRBD2 (5 bases). Germline V gives CDR1 SGDLS, CDR2 YYNGEE. The CDR3 spans 13 residues. With 7 bases removed from V and 6 bases from J, the gap between germline ends came to 13 bases. CDR3 DNA sequence: TGTGCCAGCGGCCGGGGATTCGCCGGGGAGCTGTTTTTT. Amino acids: CASGRGFAGELFF.

The V gene is TRBV9, the J gene TRBJ1-2, with D tentatively TRBD1 (6 bases). With 4 bases removed from V and 1 base from J, the gap between germline ends came to 11 bases. Germline V gives CDR1 SGDLS, CDR2 YYNGEE. This CDR3 is 14 amino acids long. The CDR3 nucleotides are TGTGCCAGCAGCCCCGGACAGCTTAACTATGGCTACACCTTC. Translating gives CASSPGQLNYGYTF.

V is TRBV19 and J is TRBJ2-6; D is perhaps TRBD1 or TRBD2 (6 bases each). The CDR3 length is 16 residues. Trimming pared 1 base from V and 4 bases from J, leaving 11 bases between. From germline, CDR1 is LNHDA and CDR2 SQIVND (reference sequence). The DNA of the CDR3 is TGTGCCAGTAGTATAGTCCCGGGGGCCGGGGCCAACGTCCTGACTTTC. Protein sequence: CASSIVPGAGANVLTF.

The chain has TRBV7-6 and TRBJ2-2, with a tentative D call TRBD2 (5 bases). The CDR3 is made up of 16 amino acids. Germline-derived CDR1 and CDR2 are SGHVS and FNYEAQ. Between the trimmed V and J ends, which lost 7 bases and 11 bases, there was a span of 26 bases. The CDR3 DNA sequence: TGTGCCAGCACCGTAGGGAACCGGGGATTACCGGGCGAGCTGTTTTTT. It yields the protein CASTVGNRGLPGELFF.

V gene TRBV28 combines with J gene TRBJ1-2, with D unresolved. The V gene lost 7 bases and the J gene lost 2 bases, with 14 bases spanning the gap. Germline V gene data show CDR1 as MDHEN and CDR2 as SYDVKM. The CDR3 is made up of 14 amino acids. CDR3 in DNA: TGTGCCAGCACCCTAGAACAGTTAAACTATGGCTACACCTTC. Amino acids: CASTLEQLNYGYTF.

V gene TRBV7-2 combines with J gene TRBJ1-5; 7 bases fit TRBD1. Germline lookup yields CDR1 SGHTA and CDR2 FQGNSA. The ends lost 5 bases at V and 4 bases at J; junction bases unmatched: 8. The CDR3 consists of 15 residues. The CDR3 sequence: CASSKMTGLNQPQHF. CDR3 bases: TGTGCCAGCAGCAAGATGACAGGGTTAAATCAGCCCCAGCATTTT.

The chain couples TRBV5-1 to TRBJ1-1; maybe TRBD1 (6 bases). V was trimmed by 3 bases and J by 5 bases, leaving 23 bases between them. The CDR3 runs 17 residues. The V gene's germline CDR1 is SGHRS and CDR2 YFSETQ. In DNA, the CDR3 is TGCGCCAGCAGCTGGCTCTCAGGGGCCCAGGGGTGGACTGAAGCTTTCTTT. It codes for CASSWLSGAQGWTEAFF.